The 16 T cell receptor beta chains in this list originate from one sample, sequenced in a study of blood T cell repertoires in COVID-19. Some clones are missing from TCRdb's copy, which holds only in-frame ones; the method was immunoSEQ multiplex PCR. The profile shows 100,000 to 120,000 clones, approximately 91% of them singletons. Sequenced: peripheral blood. The origin of the receptors is a woman in her 70s who had recovered from COVID-19.

The CDR3 protein is CASSPPSQETQYF. The CDR3 DNA follows: TGTGCCAGCTCACCACCGAGTCAAGAGACCCAGTACTTC. The chain recombines TRBV18 with TRBJ2-5; D unclear. V shed 0 bases and J shed 2 bases, with 4 bases lying between them. The V gene's germline CDR1 is KGHSH and CDR2 LQKENI. There are 13 residues in the CDR3.

This clone was detected only once. This chain uses TRBV2 with TRBJ2-3; 10 nucleotides line up with TRBD1. Germline V gene lookup returns CDR1 SNHLY and CDR2 FYNNEI. The CDR3 consists of 16 residues. V lost 8 bases and J lost 1; bases outside the gene matches: 9. The DNA of the CDR3 is TGTGCCAGCTTCCGTCGGGGGACAGGGGGCACAGATACGCAGTATTTT. Amino acid sequence: CASFRRGTGGTDTQYF.

This rearrangement joins TRBV9 to TRBJ2-5; D might be TRBD2 (6 bases). V lost 1 base and J 5 bases, leaving 15 bases between the germline ends. This CDR3 contains 15 residues. Per the germline V gene, CDR1 is SGDLS and CDR2 is YYNGEE. The chain's CDR3 is CASSVIGTGEETQYF. DNA for the CDR3: TGTGCCAGCAGCGTAATTGGGACTGGGGAGGAGACCCAGTACTTC.

V usage is TRBV9 and J usage is TRBJ1-1, with 9 bases identical to TRBD1. The CDR3 has 16 amino acids. V was clipped by 4 bases and J by 2 bases; unmatched bases: 9. The germline gives CDR1 SGDLS, CDR2 YYNGEE. CDR3 DNA: TGTGCCAGCAGCCCTCGGACAGGGGTGGGAAACACTGAAGCTTTCTTT. Protein product: CASSPRTGVGNTEAFF.

J is TRBJ2-2 and V is TRBV5-1; TRBD1 agrees at 7 bases. The CDR3 length is 17 residues. With V trimmed by 6 bases and J by 3 bases, 14 bases remained unmatched. CDR1 and CDR2 (germline): SGHRS, YFSETQ. In DNA, the CDR3 is TGCGCCAGCACCCTCCCCCCCGGGACAGCGTACACCGGGGAGCTGTTTTTT. The encoded protein is CASTLPPGTAYTGELFF.

In this sample, this clone turned up once. This rearrangement joins TRBV30 to TRBJ1-3; D is unresolved. V lost 1 base to trimming and J lost 3 bases, with 7 bases between them. The CDR3 loop spans 13 amino acids. Germline values: CDR1 GTSNPN, CDR2 SVGIG (reference sequence). CDR3 in amino acids: CAWSGGGGNTIYF. CDR3 DNA: TGTGCCTGGAGTGGTGGAGGTGGAAACACCATATATTTT.

This sequence joins TRBV29-1 and TRBJ2-3; D unresolved. Trimming pared 4 bases from V and 5 bases from J, leaving 13 bases between. The CDR3 runs to 13 residues. Germline V gene lookup returns CDR1 SQVTM and CDR2 ANQGSEA. CDR3 sequence reads: CSVGSPLLDTQYF. DNA for the CDR3: TGCAGCGTTGGGAGCCCCCTTTTAGATACGCAGTATTTT.

The V and J genes are TRBV10-3 and TRBJ1-2; tentative D call: TRBD1 (6 bases). The CDR3 length is 14 residues. Trimming stripped 2 bases from V and 8 bases from J, with 15 bases between. CDR1 is ENHRY, CDR2 SYGVKD, per germline. CDR3 DNA sequence: TGTGCCATCAGTGAGGCGGGGGCCCTTTGGGGCTACACCTTC. It translates to CAISEAGALWGYTF.

This sequence joins TRBV28 and TRBJ2-7; maybe TRBD1 (7 bases). CDR1 and CDR2 (germline): MDHEN, SYDVKM. The CDR3 loop spans 14 amino acids. Trimming pared 7 bases from V and 2 bases from J, leaving 15 bases between. The CDR3 spells CASTTRGAPYEQYF. CDR3 nucleotides: TGTGCCAGCACCACCAGGGGGGCCCCCTACGAGCAGTACTTC.

The genes are TRBV4-2 and TRBJ2-1, with 7 bases matching TRBD2. J gave up 6 bases and V 0 bases, and 5 bases lay outside the gene matches. The CDR3 is 15 residues long. Germline V gene data show CDR1 as LGHNA and CDR2 as YNFKEQ. CDR3 residues: CASSQDKSGANEQFF. The CDR3 DNA is TGTGCCAGCAGCCAAGATAAGAGCGGGGCCAATGAGCAGTTCTTC.

V and J are TRBV6-2 or TRBV6-3 and TRBJ2-1; 8 bases align to TRBD2. CDR3 length equals 16 residues. Trimming at V came to 0 bases and at J to 7 bases, leaving 8 bases not matched to a gene. CDR1 is MNHEY and CDR2 is SVGEGT in the germline V gene. Written as DNA, the CDR3 is TGTGCCAGCAGTTACTCCAGCGGGAGAATTTGGAATGAGCAGTTCTTC. It encodes CASSYSSGRIWNEQFF.

The chain has TRBV11-3 and TRBJ1-6, with D tentatively TRBD1 (5 bases). The V and J ends lost 2 bases and 5 bases respectively, with 7 bases between them. The CDR3 runs 14 residues. Germline values: CDR1 SGHNT, CDR2 YENEEA. The CDR3 sequence is CASSLQGNNSPLHF. The CDR3 DNA is TGTGCCAGCAGCTTACAGGGAAATAATTCACCCCTCCACTTT.

The chain is built from TRBV11-3 and TRBJ2-7; tentative D call: TRBD1 (5 bases). Germline-derived CDR1 and CDR2 are SGHNT and YENEEA. V lost 4 bases to trimming and J lost 5 bases, with 18 bases between them. This CDR3 comprises 15 residues. The CDR3: CASSSSWVGQNEQYF. The DNA for the CDR3 is TGTGCCAGCAGCTCTTCGTGGGTGGGGCAGAACGAGCAGTACTTC.

The chain links TRBV7-2 to TRBJ1-6; D remains ambiguous. V lost 0 bases and J lost 0, with 12 bases in between. CDR3 length equals 18 residues. Germline CDR1 is SGHTA and CDR2 is FQGNSA. In DNA form, the CDR3 reads TGTGCCAGCAGCTTAGCGGGAGTCTCCAGCTCCTATAATTCACCCCTCCACTTT. This translates into CASSLAGVSSSYNSPLHF.

This clone was counted a single time. This rearrangement joins TRBV3-1 (or the pseudogene TRBV3-2) to TRBJ2-1; D is unclear. The ends were cut back, 0 bases at V and 9 bases at J, with 6 bases in the middle. Looked up from germline, CDR1 is LGHDT and CDR2 is YNNKEL (reference sequence). The CDR3 has 12 residues. CDR3 sequence: CASSQDGREQFF. The CDR3 bases are TGTGCCAGCAGCCAAGATGGCCGTGAGCAGTTCTTC.

The gene calls are TRBV18 and TRBJ1-6, with 10 bases aligning to TRBD1. The CDR3 consists of 15 residues. The J segment lost 9 bases and the V segment lost 4 bases, leaving 6 bases of the junction unmatched. Germline CDR1 is KGHSH and CDR2 is LQKENI. Written as DNA, the CDR3 is TGTGCCAGCTCACAGCGAGGGGACAGGGGTTCACCCCTCCACTTT. Amino acid sequence: CASSQRGDRGSPLHF.